The 5 T cell receptor beta chains given below trace back to one sample, sequenced in a study of T-cell memory formation after mild COVID-19. TCRdb re-derived calls from the 5' RACE reads in MiXCR, one entry per CDR3 protein. The sample yields approximately 150,000 distinct CDR3 sequences, about 5.7% seen once. The specimen sequenced was PBMCs or a T cell subset sorted from them (not recorded which). The receptors originated from an adult woman who had mild COVID-19 (a few samples of this study predate the infection). Cell type and time point are not known.

This clonotype was counted at least ten times. The V and J genes are TRBV7-9 and TRBJ2-7; 9 nucleotides align to TRBD2. Trimming took 1 base from V and 2 from J; bases not matched to a gene: 9. This CDR3 region has 17 residues. Looked up from germline, CDR1 is SEHNR and CDR2 is FQNEAQ (reference sequence). For the CDR3, the DNA is TGTGCCAGCAGCTTAGGGATTCGACTAGCGGCCGCCTACGAGCAGTACTTC. Translation gives CASSLGIRLAAAYEQYF.

This clonotype appeared many times. The chain is built from TRBV29-1 and TRBJ2-1; D possibly corresponds to TRBD2 (5 bases). Germline V CDR1 and CDR2: SQVTM, ANQGSEA. CDR3 length equals 12 residues. Between the trimmed V and J ends, which lost 5 bases and 9 bases, there was a span of 14 bases. CDR3 sequence: CSVPDGRGEQFF. For the CDR3, the DNA is TGCAGCGTTCCGGACGGTCGGGGTGAGCAGTTCTTC.

There are a few counts of this clonotype. The chain's CDR3 is CASSVVGGWARRTQPGSYNEQFF. The DNA for the CDR3 is TGTGCCAGCAGCGTCGTAGGGGGGTGGGCGCGGAGGACCCAACCCGGGTCCTACAATGAGCAGTTCTTC. The rearrangement links TRBV9 to TRBJ2-1; TRBD1 or TRBD2 may be the D gene (6 bases each). Per germline, CDR1 SGDLS and CDR2 YYNGEE. V gave up 2 bases and J gave up 1 base, with 34 bases separating them. This CDR3 comprises 23 residues.

The chain joins TRBV4-2 to TRBJ2-7; D is tentatively TRBD1 or TRBD2 (5 bases each). CDR1 is LGHNA, CDR2 YNFKEQ, per germline. CDR3 size: 16 residues. Trimming removed 5 bases from V and 7 bases from J, with 24 bases in between. The CDR3 sequence is CASSVSLSGTAYEQYF. In DNA form, the CDR3 reads TGTGCCAGCAGCGTTTCCCTATCCGGGACCGCGTATGAGCAGTACTTC.

This chain joins TRBV4-2 and TRBJ1-1; 7 nucleotides line up with TRBD1. The germline CDR1 and CDR2 sequences are LGHNA and YNFKEQ. The length of the CDR3 is 14 residues. V lost 0 bases and J lost 10; bases outside the gene matches: 8. CDR3 sequence: CASSQDLGPGGAFF. CDR3 DNA sequence: TGTGCCAGCAGCCAAGATTTGGGACCAGGGGGAGCTTTCTTT.